This TCR beta chain was recorded in a study of T cell responses to AZD1222 COVID-19 vaccine (TCRdb year 2021). As for the study more broadly: AZD1222 recipients whose second dose came at about 4 weeks and those whose second dose came at about 12 weeks were combined into one group, since spike-specific TCR depth and breadth did not differ between the two schedules. A total of approximately 250 trial participants underwent TCR sequencing, of whom more than 200 had received two doses of AZD1222 and roughly 26 had received two doses of the MenACWY control vaccine. Trial participants were enrolled by age into 18-55, 56-69 and 70-plus year subgroups, with around 140, 26 and 57 TCR-sequenced participants respectively.

The CDR3 regions of human TCRbeta chains were analyzed by immunosequencing. The paper's processing steps were these. Repertoire TCRs were matched against a reference library of SARS-CoV-2-specific TCRs generated with the MIRA antigen-specificity platform. Breadth was defined as the fraction of unique TCRs that were SARS-CoV-2-associated. Depth was defined as the fraction of total T cells that were SARS-CoV-2-associated. Using the MIRA data, each spike-specific TCR was mapped to the spike region that the TCR reacts to and placed in a CD4 or CD8 class. Log10-transformed breadth and depth values were compared by one-way ANOVA with Sidak's multiple comparisons tests. TCRdb mirrors the immuneACCESS table, restricted to in-frame sequences. Some clones are absent from its copies; in checked studies, under half trace to an unresolved V gene, and the reason for the others is unknown. V, J and clone size were drawn from that table, and D and trimming were deduced from the DNA. Recorded for this sample are 130,000 or so clones; over 90% of them occurred a single time. The ten most abundant clones make up 6% to 7% of the sample.

From its cysteine to its phenylalanine, the CDR3 spans 15 amino acids. The only DNA kept is the CDR3, 45 bases in frame from the first base. V is cut back by 4 bases and J by 1 base, with 6 bases in the junction unmatched. As encoded in the germline V gene, CDR1 is KGHSH while CDR2 is LQKENI. Details on this clone: Its antigen is not yet known. Base qualities are not provided; no much larger clone lies one nucleotide away.

The paper as a whole reports these results and caveats: The whole spike protein was spanned by vaccine-associated CD4 TCRs, and dominant responses were seen in regions 160-218 and 743-854. After two AZD1222 doses, spike-specific TCR breadth and depth were significantly higher than at day 0 and than in MenACWY recipients. Most participants were white British and females outnumbered males, and the authors suggested that clonal diversity may have been underestimated. Conclusions about previously exposed vaccinees are limited because only 5 or 6 AZD1222 recipients were SARS-CoV-2 seropositive at baseline. Because no day 14 peak-response samples were available, the repertoires could be characterized only after the peak T cell response. The 56-69-year group was small, and its depth increase did not reach significance, likely because of low power. Nearly half of unique spike-specific TCRs reportedly recognized epitopes outside regions mutated in the B.1.351 and B.1.1.7 variants.

In the paper's terms, the time point label means: baseline before first vaccination. Vaccinee samples came from UK trials COV001 and COV002, including a single-blind randomized controlled phase 2/3 trial of AZD1222 (ChAdOx1 nCoV-19) in healthy adults. Trial participant PBMC samples were collected at day 0 and day 28 after the second dose for TCRbeta chain sequencing. The source is an adult in good health. Specimen: peripheral blood, collected on day 0 of AZD1222 vaccination. The sequence joins TRBV18 to TRBJ2-5, and 7 bases in between align with TRBD1. The CDR3 protein sequence reads: CASSLTGPPQETQYF. The nucleotide sequence is given as TGTGCCAGCTCACTGACAGGGCCCCCCCAAGAGACCCAGTACTTC.